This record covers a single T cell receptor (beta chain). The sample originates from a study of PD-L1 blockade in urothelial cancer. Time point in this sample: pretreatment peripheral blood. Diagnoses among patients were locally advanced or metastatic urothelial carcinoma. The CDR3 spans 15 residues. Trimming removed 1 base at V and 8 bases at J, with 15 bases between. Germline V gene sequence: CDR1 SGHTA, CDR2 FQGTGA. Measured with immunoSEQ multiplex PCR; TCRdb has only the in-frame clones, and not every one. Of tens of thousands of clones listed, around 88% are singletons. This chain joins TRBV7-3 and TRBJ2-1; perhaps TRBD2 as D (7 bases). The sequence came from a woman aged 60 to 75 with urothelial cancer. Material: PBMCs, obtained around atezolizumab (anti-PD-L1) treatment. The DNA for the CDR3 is TGTGCCAGCAGCTTAAGTAGGGGGGGCCATGATGAGCAGTTCTTC. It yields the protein CASSLSRGGHDEQFF. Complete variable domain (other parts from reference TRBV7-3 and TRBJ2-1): GAGVSQTPSNKVTEKGKYVELRCDPISGHTALYWYRQSLGQGPEFLIYFQGTGAADDSGLPNDRFFAVRPEGSVSTLKIQRTERGDSAVYLCASSLSRGGHDEQFFGPGTRLTVL.